This entry lists 26 T cell receptor beta chains sequenced from one sample in a study of OX40 agonist ivuxolimab in advanced cancers. Produced via immunoSEQ multiplex PCR; TCRdb's table is partial and in-frame only. The sample holds roughly 69,000 clones, approximately 84% seen once. Sequencing was performed on CD4+ or CD8+ T cells sorted from blood, taken in a trial of the OX40 agonist ivuxolimab. The receptor source for this set is an adult with an advanced solid tumor such as melanoma, head and neck, liver or kidney cancer.

The DNA of the CDR3 is TGTGCCAGCAGCGTCGGACAGGGGCTAGACCAAGAGACCCAGTACTTC. It specifies CASSVGQGLDQETQYF. This chain uses TRBV9 with TRBJ2-5; 9 bases agree with TRBD1. V shed 2 bases and J 0 bases; nucleotides not matched to a gene: 5. The CDR3 sequence is 16 residues long. Germline CDR1 and CDR2: SGDLS and YYNGEE. The variable domain in full, completed from reference TRBV9 and TRBJ2-5, reads DSGVTQTPKHLITATGQRVTLRCSPRSGDLSVYWYQQSLDQGLQFLIQYYNGEERAKGNILERFSAQQFPDLHSELNLSSLELGDSALYFCASSVGQGLDQETQYFGPGTRLLVL.

The V call is TRBV28, the J call TRBJ2-5, with a possible D match to TRBD1 (6 bases). The germline V gene has CDR1 MDHEN and CDR2 SYDVKM. V was pared by 8 bases and J by 1 base, with 20 bases between. The CDR3 sequence is 16 residues long. The CDR3 sequence is CASRTQRDTFQETQYF. The DNA for the CDR3 is TGTGCCAGCCGAACGCAACGGGACACGTTCCAAGAGACCCAGTACTTC.

The chain employs TRBV6-5 and TRBJ1-1; TRBD1 is a possible D gene (5 bases). This CDR3 comprises 14 residues. Trimming pared 6 bases from V and 5 bases from J, leaving 16 bases between. CDR1 is MNHEY, CDR2 SVGAGI, per germline. The CDR3 bases are TGTGCCAGCAGCCCTGGGGGTTGGCGGACTGAAGCTTTCTTT. It is translated as CASSPGGWRTEAFF.

The J gene is TRBJ1-5, the V gene TRBV6-5, with D perhaps TRBD1 (6 bases). The CDR3 covers 14 residues. Germline V gene lookup returns CDR1 MNHEY and CDR2 SVGAGI. V shed 6 bases and J shed 0 bases, with 9 bases lying between them. CDR3 loop: CASRSRGSNQPQHF. In DNA form, the CDR3 reads TGTGCCAGCAGGAGCAGGGGTAGCAATCAGCCCCAGCATTTT.

The chain carries TRBV21-1 and TRBJ2-4. TRBV21-1 is noted as a pseudogene. The CDR3 is 16 amino acids. Here the CDR3 DNA reads TGTGCCAGCAGCAAACGTAGGCTATTAGCCAAAAACATTCAGTACTTC. Its translation is CASSKRRLLAKNIQYF.

The sample holds a few counts of this clone. This rearrangement joins TRBV28 to TRBJ1-5, with D possibly TRBD1 on 5 matching bases. This CDR3 region has 16 residues. The V and J ends lost 1 base and 5 bases respectively, with 15 bases between them. CDR1 and CDR2 from the germline V gene are MDHEN and SYDVKM. The CDR3 region has the DNA TGTGCCAGCAGTTTATATGGGCAGGGAAGATATCAGCCCCAGCATTTT. Translation gives CASSLYGQGRYQPQHF.

The rearrangement uses TRBV7-9 and TRBJ2-3; D gene uncertain. Germline V gene sequence: CDR1 SEHNR, CDR2 FQNEAQ (reference sequence). This CDR3 region has 12 residues. The V end lost 4 bases, the J end lost 3 bases, and 5 bases lay between the germline ends. CDR3: CASSYTTDTQYF. The CDR3 bases are TGTGCCAGCAGCTATACTACAGATACGCAGTATTTT.

The V call is TRBV7-2, the J call TRBJ2-3; tentatively, D is TRBD2 (5 bases). The CDR3 spans 17 residues. With 5 bases removed from V and 2 bases from J, the gap between germline ends came to 20 bases. CDR1 and CDR2 (germline): SGHTA, FQGNSA. The CDR3 nucleotides read TGTGCCAGCAGCCGTAGACCGACCCGGGGAAACACAGATACGCAGTATTTT. Its protein is CASSRRPTRGNTDTQYF.

J is TRBJ2-5 and V is TRBV5-4; D might be TRBD1 (6 bases). The J call could be wrong; TRBJ2-7 is a better fit for the DNA end. Per germline, CDR1 SGHNT and CDR2 YYREEE (reference sequence). The CDR3 runs to 14 residues. The CDR3 DNA sequence: TGTGCCAGCAGCTTGTATGGCAGGGGATACGAGCAGTACTTC. Translation: CASSLYGRGYEQYF.

CDR3 region: CASSFGTGDTGELFF. The CDR3 DNA is TGTGCCAGCAGTTTTGGGACAGGGGACACCGGGGAGCTGTTTTTT. The J gene is TRBJ2-2, the V gene TRBV28; 10 nucleotides line up with TRBD1. The CDR3 contains 15 residues. The germline V gene has CDR1 MDHEN and CDR2 SYDVKM. V trimming: 3 bases; J trimming: 3 bases; junction bases outside the gene matches: 1.

This chain connects TRBV13 to TRBJ1-6; D not certain. The germline V and J ends were trimmed by 4 bases and 0 bases, with 4 bases remaining between them. Germline V CDR1 and CDR2: PRHDT, FYEKMQ (reference sequence). CDR3 length: 14 residues. CDR3 coding DNA: TGTGCCAGCAGCTCATACTCCTATAATTCACCCCTCCACTTT. It encodes CASSSYSYNSPLHF. Full variable domain (outside the CDR3, taken from reference TRBV13 and TRBJ1-6): AAGVIQSPRHLIKEKRETATLKCYPIPRHDTVYWYQQGPGQDPQFLISFYEKMQSDKGSIPDRFSAQQFSDYHSELNMSSLELGDSALYFCASSSYSYNSPLHFGNGTRLTVT.

V is TRBV29-1 and J is TRBJ2-5, with 8 bases aligning to TRBD1. The junction had 11 bases not matched to a gene; V was cut back by 6 bases and J by 5 bases. This CDR3 comprises 14 residues. CDR1 and CDR2 (germline): SQVTM, ANQGSEA. Written as DNA, the CDR3 is TGCAGCGTGCGACAGGGGCGGTTGAGTGAGACCCAGTACTTC. Amino acid sequence: CSVRQGRLSETQYF.

The rearrangement joins TRBV11-3 to TRBJ1-1; D unresolved. This CDR3 is built from 11 residues. Trimming took 6 bases from V and 6 from J, leaving 8 bases between them. Germline CDR1 is SGHNT and CDR2 is YENEEA. CDR3 region: CASRIASEAFF. The DNA for the CDR3 is TGTGCCAGCAGGATAGCTTCTGAAGCTTTCTTT.

CDR3 bases: TGTGCCAGCAGCCCCCTGGCGGGCGTCAATGAGCAGTTCTTC. This translates into CASSPLAGVNEQFF. The chain uses TRBV7-9 and TRBJ2-1; perhaps TRBD2 as D (5 bases). The CDR3 runs 14 residues. CDR1 and CDR2 (germline): SEHNR, FQNEAQ (reference sequence). V lost 5 bases and J 6 bases, leaving 14 bases between the germline ends.

This clone has just one count. The rearrangement links TRBV5-1 to TRBJ2-4; tentative D call: TRBD2 (5 bases). The CDR3 is 12 amino acids. Deletions cut 2 bases from V and 12 bases from J, with 12 bases between. Germline lookup yields CDR1 SGHRS and CDR2 YFSETQ. Here the CDR3 DNA reads TGCGCCAGCAGCTTACGCGAGGGAAGTCAGTACTTC. Protein product: CASSLREGSQYF.

The chain combines TRBV29-1 with TRBJ2-1, with D unresolved. CDR3 size: 12 residues. Germline-derived CDR1 and CDR2 are SQVTM and ANQGSEA. With 6 bases removed from V and 0 bases from J, the gap between germline ends came to 6 bases. CDR3 in amino acids: CSVRSSYNEQFF. The CDR3 nucleotides are TGCAGCGTAAGGAGCTCCTACAATGAGCAGTTCTTC.

The chain recombines TRBV9 with TRBJ2-2; 11 nucleotides match TRBD1. Germline CDR1 reads SGDLS; CDR2 reads YYNGEE. Losses at the gene ends were 1 base for V and 6 bases for J; bases not matched to a gene: 2. The CDR3 contains 15 residues. CDR3 DNA: TGTGCCAGCAGCGTACAGGGACAGGGGGCCGGGGAGCTGTTTTTT. This codes for CASSVQGQGAGELFF.

This clone was seen only once. V usage is TRBV7-9 and J usage is TRBJ1-5; possibly TRBD1 for D (5 bases). V lost 2 bases and J 5 bases, leaving 13 bases between the germline ends. This CDR3 comprises 15 residues. Germline loops: CDR1 SEHNR, CDR2 FQNEAQ (reference sequence). The CDR3 reads CASSLIGAADQPQHF. Here the CDR3 DNA reads TGTGCCAGCAGCTTAATCGGGGCAGCTGATCAGCCCCAGCATTTT.

CDR3 residues: CASSLDGGDLNQPQHF. In DNA form, the CDR3 reads TGTGCCAGCAGCTTAGACGGGGGCGACCTAAATCAGCCCCAGCATTTT. V is TRBV11-2 and J is TRBJ1-5, with a tentative D call TRBD1 (6 bases). The germline V gene encodes CDR1 SGHAT and CDR2 FQNNGV. The CDR3 has 16 residues. The V end was cut by 0 bases, the J end by 4 bases, with 13 bases between.

The chain has TRBV11-2 and TRBJ2-2; D remains ambiguous. This CDR3 region has 15 residues. Trimming removed 5 bases at V and 4 bases at J, with 14 bases between. Looked up from germline, CDR1 is SGHAT and CDR2 is FQNNGV. The CDR3 region is CASSLLAFPTGELFF. The CDR3 nucleotides are TGTGCCAGCAGCCTTCTGGCCTTTCCCACCGGGGAGCTGTTTTTT.

V gene TRBV20-1 combines with J gene TRBJ1-2; D is unclear. CDR3 length: 11 residues. V shed 4 bases and J shed 3 bases, with 6 bases lying between them. Per the germline V gene, CDR1 is DFQATT and CDR2 is SNEGSKA (reference sequence). The CDR3 DNA sequence: TGCAGTGCTACCGGTCACTATGGCTACACCTTC. Protein: CSATGHYGYTF.

The V gene is TRBV7-2, the J gene TRBJ2-1, with D possibly being TRBD2 (5 bases). Germline V gene lookup returns CDR1 SGHTA and CDR2 FQGNSA. The V and J ends lost 3 bases and 0 bases respectively, with 6 bases between them. The length of the CDR3 is 14 residues. The CDR3 nucleotides are TGTGCCAGCAGCTTGGGGAGCTCCTACAATGAGCAGTTCTTC. The encoded protein is CASSLGSSYNEQFF.

V gene TRBV2 combines with J gene TRBJ1-4; 8 nucleotides line up with TRBD1. The V gene end was trimmed by 4 bases and the J gene end by 5 bases; junction bases not matched to a gene: 12. Looked up from germline, CDR1 is SNHLY and CDR2 is FYNNEI. This CDR3 contains 17 residues. In DNA, the CDR3 is TGTGCCAGCAGTGCGGGGCCCCAGGGGGCCCTAAATGAAAAACTGTTTTTT. It is translated as CASSAGPQGALNEKLFF.

This rearrangement joins TRBV2 to TRBJ2-7; D perhaps matches TRBD1 (6 bases). This CDR3 has 13 amino acids. Looked up from germline, CDR1 is SNHLY and CDR2 is FYNNEI. The V gene lost 6 bases and the J gene lost 0 bases, with 9 bases spanning the gap. The CDR3 DNA reads as TGTGCCAGCAGGGACAGCAGCTCCTACGAGCAGTACTTC. This codes for CASRDSSSYEQYF.

In this sample, this clone turned up once. The chain recombines TRBV18 with TRBJ1-1, with D unresolved. The CDR3 has 14 amino acids. Germline V gives CDR1 KGHSH, CDR2 LQKENI. The germline V and J ends were trimmed by 3 bases and 5 bases, with 13 bases remaining between them. CDR3 sequence reads: CASSPEMGGTEAFF. The CDR3 nucleotides are TGTGCCAGCTCACCTGAAATGGGAGGGACTGAAGCTTTCTTT. Together with reference TRBV18 and TRBJ1-1, the CDR3 gives the full variable domain: NAGVMQNPRHLVRRRGQEARLRCSPMKGHSHVYWYRQLPEEGLKFMVYLQKENIIDESGMPKERFSAEFPKEGPSILRIQQVVRGDSAAYFCASSPEMGGTEAFFGQGTRLTVV.

This clone appeared a single time. The chain couples TRBV2 to TRBJ1-3; D is uncertain. Germline CDR1 and CDR2: SNHLY and FYNNEI. V lost 3 bases, J lost 4 bases, and 4 bases lay in between. This CDR3 is built from 12 residues. This CDR3 is CASSDRGNTIYF. The CDR3, as DNA: TGTGCCAGCAGTGACCGAGGAAACACCATATATTTT.